The 7 T cell receptor beta chains in this list originate from one sample, sequenced in a study of regulatory T cells in long-lasting Graves disease. Time point here: newly diagnosed GD, antithyroid drugs for less than 3 months. Making the TCR library involved RNA that had been extracted from PBMCs. Both iRepertoire HTBI primers and Arm-PCR of CDR3 regions were used to build the TCR beta libraries. TCRdb re-called the multiplex PCR reads through MiXCR, storing one row per CDR3 protein. In the table there are 600,000 to 650,000 distinct CDR3 sequences, about 16% of which are singletons. This sample also appeared in a second study, on T cells in Graves' hyperthyroidism and ophthalmopathy.

The starting material was peripheral blood mononuclear cells (PBMCs), obtained at new diagnosis, from a patient treated with antithyroid drugs. Every receptor here comes from a woman younger than 45 with Graves disease.

There are many counts of this clonotype. The rearrangement joins TRBV3-1 to TRBJ2-1; the match to TRBD2 covers 7 bases. Losses at the gene ends were 2 bases for V and 9 bases for J; bases not matched to a gene: 7. Germline-derived CDR1 and CDR2 are LGHDT and YNNKEL (reference sequence). CDR3 length: 14 amino acids. The CDR3 sequence: CASSQSGRRGEQFF. The CDR3, as DNA: TGTGCCAGCAGCCAATCCGGGAGGAGGGGTGAGCAGTTCTTC.

This clonotype was counted between two and nine times. The chain couples TRBV5-1 to TRBJ2-3, with D tentatively TRBD1 (5 bases). Germline V gives CDR1 SGHRS, CDR2 YFSETQ. V was trimmed by 4 bases and J by 2 bases, leaving 11 bases between them. The CDR3 loop spans 14 amino acids. The CDR3: CASSGAQVTDTQYF. CDR3 sequence (DNA): TGCGCCAGCAGCGGGGCGCAAGTCACAGATACGCAGTATTTT.

This clonotype was seen a handful of times. This chain links TRBV7-3 with TRBJ2-7, with 7 bases fitting TRBD2. Germline V CDR1 and CDR2: SGHTA, FQGTGA. This CDR3 region has 15 residues. The trim removed 5 bases at V and 0 bases at J, leaving 7 bases unmatched. CDR3: CASSAYGGSSYEQYF. The CDR3 coding sequence is TGTGCCAGCAGCGCCTACGGCGGGAGCTCCTACGAGCAGTACTTC.

The chain combines TRBV6-1 with TRBJ1-2, with D possibly being TRBD1 (6 bases). Germline V lookup: CDR1 MNHNS, CDR2 SASEGT. The length of the CDR3 is 12 residues. V was pared by 3 bases and J by 8 bases, with 10 bases between. The CDR3 sequence: CASSDSGEGYTF. The CDR3 DNA follows: TGTGCCAGCAGTGACTCAGGGGAAGGCTACACCTTC.

The chain is built from TRBV5-1 and TRBJ2-5; 9 nucleotides agree with TRBD1. Trimming cost V 6 bases and J 6 bases; bases outside gene matches: 6. The CDR3 contains 13 residues. Germline V CDR1 and CDR2: SGHRS, YFSETQ. CDR3 bases: TGCGCCAGCAACCCGGGACAGGGTCAGACCCAGTACTTC. Amino acids: CASNPGQGQTQYF.

The V and J genes are TRBV27 and TRBJ1-4; 9 bases align to TRBD1. With V trimmed by 5 bases and J by 7 bases, 17 bases remained unmatched. The CDR3 is 18 residues long. Germline V gives CDR1 MNHEY, CDR2 SMNVEV (reference sequence). CDR3 in amino acids: CASSPTGTGISPSEKLFF. CDR3 DNA sequence: TGTGCCAGCAGTCCGACCGGGACAGGGATTTCCCCCAGTGAAAAACTGTTTTTT. The variable domain in full, with the rest retrieved from reference TRBV27 and TRBJ1-4, is EAQVTQNPRYLITVTGKKLTVTCSQNMNHEYMSWYRQDPGLGLRQIYYSMNVEVTDKGDVPEGYKVSRKEKRNFPLILESPSPNQTSLYFCASSPTGTGISPSEKLFFGSGTQLSVL.

The chain combines TRBV7-3 with TRBJ2-3; either TRBD1 or TRBD2 may fit D (7 bases each). CDR1 is SGHTA and CDR2 is FQGTGA in the germline V gene. Trimming pared 3 bases from V and 3 bases from J, leaving 13 bases between. The CDR3 is made up of 15 amino acids. CDR3 loop: CASSFQGGGTDTQYF. For the CDR3, the DNA is TGTGCCAGCAGCTTCCAGGGGGGGGGGACAGATACGCAGTATTTT.